Below, 13 T cell receptor beta chains from the same sample are listed, as sequenced in a study of OX40 agonist ivuxolimab in advanced cancers. The assay was immunoSEQ multiplex PCR, and TCRdb's table has in-frame clones only and misses some. Altogether approximately 120,000 clones are present, 92% being singletons, with the ten largest covering around 0.81%. Sequenced material: CD4+ or CD8+ T cells sorted from blood, taken in a trial of the OX40 agonist ivuxolimab. All receptors derive from an adult with an advanced solid tumor such as melanoma, head and neck, liver or kidney cancer.

This chain joins TRBV6-5 and TRBJ2-7, with 7 bases fitting TRBD1. The CDR3 runs to 14 residues. Germline CDR1 MNHEY, CDR2 SVGAGI. Losses at the gene ends were 5 bases for V and 5 bases for J; bases not matched to a gene: 9. CDR3 sequence reads: CASSAETGSDEQYF. DNA of the CDR3: TGTGCCAGCAGTGCAGAGACAGGGTCCGACGAGCAGTACTTC.

The chain uses TRBV4-1 and TRBJ2-3; TRBD2 matches 7 bases. Germline CDR1 is MGHRA and CDR2 is YSYEKL. The J segment lost 0 bases and the V segment lost 4 bases, leaving 7 bases of the junction unmatched. There are 16 residues in the CDR3. The CDR3, as DNA: TGCGCCAGCAGCCCCACTAGCGCATCAAGCACAGATACGCAGTATTTT. Translating gives CASSPTSASSTDTQYF.

A few counts support this clone. V is TRBV19 and J is TRBJ1-2, with TRBD1 matching 7 bases. The germline CDR1 and CDR2 sequences are LNHDA and SQIVND (reference sequence). CDR3 length equals 13 residues. Trimming took 10 bases from V and 0 from J; bases not matched to a gene: 5. In nucleotides, the CDR3 is TGTGCCACTTCGGACAGGTCTAACTATGGCTACACCTTC. Translated, it gives CATSDRSNYGYTF.

This chain joins TRBV5-4 and TRBJ2-7, with 7 positions matching TRBD1. V shed 4 bases, J shed 6 bases, and the junction held 4 bases outside the gene matches. Germline V CDR1 and CDR2: SGHNT, YYREEE (reference sequence). The CDR3 is 12 amino acids. The CDR3 nucleotides read TGTGCCAGCAGCCCGACAGGGTTCGAGCAGTACTTC. Its translation: CASSPTGFEQYF.

The V call is TRBV5-1, the J call TRBJ2-1; D unresolved. CDR3 length: 16 amino acids. Per the germline V gene, CDR1 is SGHRS and CDR2 is YFSETQ. V gave up 0 bases and J gave up 0 bases, with 10 bases separating them. CDR3 DNA: TGCGCCAGCAGCTTGGGTGTCGATACCTCCTACAATGAGCAGTTCTTC. Protein: CASSLGVDTSYNEQFF.

The chain has TRBV5-1 and TRBJ2-5; tentatively, D is TRBD1 or TRBD2 (5 bases each). Germline V gene sequence: CDR1 SGHRS, CDR2 YFSETQ. Trimming left V 4 bases short and J 4 bases short, with 11 bases between. The CDR3 has 13 residues. The CDR3 region has the DNA TGCGCCAGCAGCCGATGGGACCGAGAGACCCAGTACTTC. Translation gives CASSRWDRETQYF. The full variable domain, rest sourced from reference TRBV5-1 and TRBJ2-5, is KAGVTQTPRYLIKTRGQQVTLSCSPISGHRSVSWYQQTPGQGLQFLFEYFSETQRNKGNFPGRFSGRQFSNSRSEMNVSTLELGDSALYLCASSRWDRETQYFGPGTRLLVL.

This clone was recorded only once. The V gene is TRBV15, the J gene TRBJ2-1, with 9 positions matching TRBD2. Germline-derived CDR1 and CDR2 are LNHNV and YYDKDF (reference sequence). The CDR3 consists of 16 residues. J gave up 4 bases and V 4 bases, and 8 bases lay outside the gene matches. CDR3 amino acids: CATSTRTSEGYNEQFF. The CDR3 DNA follows: TGTGCCACCAGCACCAGGACTAGCGAGGGGTACAATGAGCAGTTCTTC.

V is TRBV10-3 and J is TRBJ1-5, with a weak D call TRBD1 (5 bases). Trimming shortened V by 0 bases and J by 3 bases, and 15 bases separated the two germline ends. This CDR3 contains 17 residues. Germline assignment: CDR1 ENHRY and CDR2 SYGVKD. The CDR3 loop is CAISESVGGGDNQPQHF. The CDR3 nucleotides are TGTGCCATCAGTGAGTCGGTGGGGGGTGGGGACAATCAGCCCCAGCATTTT.

This chain connects TRBV14 to TRBJ2-1; D is uncertain. The V end was cut by 3 bases, the J end by 0 bases, with 3 bases between. The length of the CDR3 is 13 residues. Germline CDR1 and CDR2: SGHDN and FVKESK. The CDR3 DNA reads as TGTGCCAGCAGCCATCTCTCCTACAATGAGCAGTTCTTC. Its protein is CASSHLSYNEQFF.

The rearrangement uses TRBV18 and TRBJ2-1, with D uncertain. Trimming stripped 6 bases from V and 0 bases from J, with 12 bases between. The CDR3 covers 15 residues. Per the germline V gene, CDR1 is KGHSH and CDR2 is LQKENI. CDR3 loop: CASSPTLSSYNEQFF. The CDR3 DNA follows: TGTGCCAGCTCGCCTACACTAAGCTCCTACAATGAGCAGTTCTTC.

The chain has TRBV6-5 and TRBJ1-5; D not resolved. Deletions cut 0 bases from V and 1 base from J, with 7 bases between. Germline CDR1 reads MNHEY; CDR2 reads SVGAGI. This CDR3 contains 15 residues. CDR3 sequence: CASSYSPLSNQPQHF. CDR3 nucleotides: TGTGCCAGCAGTTACTCGCCCCTCAGCAATCAGCCCCAGCATTTT.

J is TRBJ2-1 and V is TRBV5-1; no firm D call. This CDR3 contains 15 residues. Germline loops: CDR1 SGHRS, CDR2 YFSETQ. The ends were cut back, 1 base at V and 8 bases at J, with 16 bases in the middle. The CDR3 spells CASSLSVGISDEQFF. The CDR3 DNA sequence: TGCGCCAGCAGCTTGTCGGTAGGTATCTCGGATGAGCAGTTCTTC.

The chain has TRBV6-5 and TRBJ1-1; D is uncertain. CDR1 and CDR2 from the germline V gene are MNHEY and SVGAGI. The CDR3 loop spans 13 amino acids. Trimming took off 8 bases at V and 0 bases at J, with 10 bases between the two ends. DNA for the CDR3: TGTGCCAGCGGCCCACCCTTGAACACTGAAGCTTTCTTT. It encodes CASGPPLNTEAFF.